This TCR beta chain was found in a study of blood T cell repertoires in COVID-19. About the study: Italy, Spain and the United States were the sources of the convalescent and acute COVID-19 samples. T cells, B-cell-depleted T cells, or PBMCs supplied cDNA or gDNA.

Measured with immunoSEQ multiplex PCR; TCRdb has only the in-frame clones, and not every one. The sample has some 150,000 clones; about 85% are singletons. V was pared by 7 bases and J by 8 bases, with 7 bases of the junction left unmatched. The CDR3 runs 13 residues. This clone was seen a single time. The material sequenced was peripheral blood. The chain has TRBV12-3 or TRBV12-4 and TRBJ2-3; TRBD1 agrees at 9 bases. The TCR was taken from a man in his fifties or sixties who had recovered from COVID-19. The CDR3 spells CASTWTGVVTQYF. The CDR3, as DNA: TGTGCCAGCACCTGGACAGGGGTGGTTACGCAGTATTTT.